This T cell receptor (beta chain) is from a study of radiotherapy plus CTLA-4 blockade in lung cancer. In the study overall: An objective response was seen in 18% of patients, and disease control in around 33%.

This clone was observed a few times. Trimming pared 6 bases from V and 7 bases from J, leaving 16 bases between. The CDR3 runs to 14 residues. CDR1 is MNHNS and CDR2 is SASEGT in the germline V gene. Clones were read by immunoSEQ multiplex PCR, and TCRdb kept only the in-frame ones, dropping some. The sample has about 45,000 clones; roughly 60% are singletons. The sequence was collected from a human donor with non-small cell lung cancer who had a partial response to radiotherapy plus ipilimumab. The chain is built from TRBV6-1 and TRBJ2-1; D is perhaps TRBD1 (5 bases). Sequenced material: peripheral blood, taken from a patient treated with radiotherapy plus ipilimumab. CDR3 nucleotide sequence: TGTGCCAGCAGATGGGAAAGGGGCCCTAATGAGCAGTTCTTC. Protein product: CASRWERGPNEQFF.